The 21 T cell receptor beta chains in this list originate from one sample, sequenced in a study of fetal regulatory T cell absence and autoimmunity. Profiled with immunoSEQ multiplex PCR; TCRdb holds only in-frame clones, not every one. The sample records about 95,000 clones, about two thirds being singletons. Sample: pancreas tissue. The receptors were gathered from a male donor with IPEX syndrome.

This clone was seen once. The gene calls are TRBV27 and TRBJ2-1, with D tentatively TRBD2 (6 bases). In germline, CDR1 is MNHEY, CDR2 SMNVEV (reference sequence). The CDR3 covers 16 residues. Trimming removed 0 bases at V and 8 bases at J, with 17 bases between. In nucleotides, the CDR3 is TGTGCCAGCAGTTTATCCAGACTAGGGCGCCGTCATGAGCAGTTCTTC. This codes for CASSLSRLGRRHEQFF.

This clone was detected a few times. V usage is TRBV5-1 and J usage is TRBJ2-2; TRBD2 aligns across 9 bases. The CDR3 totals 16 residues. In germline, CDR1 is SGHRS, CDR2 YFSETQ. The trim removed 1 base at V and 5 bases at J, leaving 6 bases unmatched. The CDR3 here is CASSLRSGGNTGELFF. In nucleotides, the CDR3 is TGCGCCAGCAGCTTGAGGAGCGGGGGGAATACCGGGGAGCTGTTTTTT.

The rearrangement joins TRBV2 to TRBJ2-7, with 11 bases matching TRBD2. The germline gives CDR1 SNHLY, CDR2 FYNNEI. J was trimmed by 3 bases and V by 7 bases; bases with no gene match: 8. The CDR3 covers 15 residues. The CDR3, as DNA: TGTGCCAGCATCACGACCGGGACTAGCGGCTACGAGCAGTACTTC. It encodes CASITTGTSGYEQYF.

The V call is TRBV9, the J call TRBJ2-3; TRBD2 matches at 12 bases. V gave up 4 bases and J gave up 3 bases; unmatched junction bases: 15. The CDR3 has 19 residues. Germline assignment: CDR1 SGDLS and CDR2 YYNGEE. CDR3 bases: TGTGCCAGCAGCCTCCCCACTAGCGGGGGGACCAGATATACAGATACGCAGTATTTT. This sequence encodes CASSLPTSGGTRYTDTQYF.

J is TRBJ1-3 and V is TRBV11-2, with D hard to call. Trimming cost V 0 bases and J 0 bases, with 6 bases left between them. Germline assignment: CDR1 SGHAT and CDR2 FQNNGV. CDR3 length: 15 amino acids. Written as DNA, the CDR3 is TGTGCCAGCAGCTTAGACGGCATCTCTGGAAACACCATATATTTT. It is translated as CASSLDGISGNTIYF.

The CDR3 DNA reads TGTGCCAGCAGCTTAAGGCTAGCGGGAGAGACCCAGTACTTC. Amino acids: CASSLRLAGETQYF. This chain uses TRBV7-9 with TRBJ2-5; 8 bases are a match to TRBD2. Germline V gene sequence: CDR1 SEHNR, CDR2 FQNEAQ (reference sequence). CDR3 length: 14 residues. J lost 4 bases, V lost 2 bases, and 3 bases had no gene match.

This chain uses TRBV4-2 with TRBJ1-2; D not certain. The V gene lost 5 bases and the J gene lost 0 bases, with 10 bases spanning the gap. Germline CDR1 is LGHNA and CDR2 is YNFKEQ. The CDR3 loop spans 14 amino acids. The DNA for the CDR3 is TGTGCCAGCAGCTTAATACATCCTAACTATGGCTACACCTTC. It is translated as CASSLIHPNYGYTF.

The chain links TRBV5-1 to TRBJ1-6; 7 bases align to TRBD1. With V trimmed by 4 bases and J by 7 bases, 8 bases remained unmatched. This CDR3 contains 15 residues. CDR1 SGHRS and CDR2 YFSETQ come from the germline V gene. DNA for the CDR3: TGCGCCAGCAGCCCGGGACAGCTAAAAAATTCACCCCTCCACTTT. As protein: CASSPGQLKNSPLHF.

CDR3 in amino acids: CASSGDFDEGDSNQPQHF. The CDR3 nucleotides are TGTGCCAGCAGTGGAGACTTTGATGAGGGGGATAGCAATCAGCCCCAGCATTTT. The chain has TRBV2 and TRBJ1-5, with a possible D match to TRBD1 (6 bases). CDR1 is SNHLY, CDR2 FYNNEI, per germline. This CDR3 has 18 amino acids. V lost 4 bases, J lost 0 bases, and 19 bases lay in between.

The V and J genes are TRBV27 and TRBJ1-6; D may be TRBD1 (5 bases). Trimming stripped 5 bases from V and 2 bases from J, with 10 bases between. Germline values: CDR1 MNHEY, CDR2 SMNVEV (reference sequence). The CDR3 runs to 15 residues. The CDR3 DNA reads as TGTGCCAGCAGTCCCCGACAGACCTATAATTCACCCCTCCACTTT. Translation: CASSPRQTYNSPLHF.

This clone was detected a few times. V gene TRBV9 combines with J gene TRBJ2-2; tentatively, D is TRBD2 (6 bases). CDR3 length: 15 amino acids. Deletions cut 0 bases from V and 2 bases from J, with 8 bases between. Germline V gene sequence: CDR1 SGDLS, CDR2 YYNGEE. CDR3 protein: CASSVADYNTGELFF. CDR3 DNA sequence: TGTGCCAGCAGCGTAGCGGACTACAACACCGGGGAGCTGTTTTTT.

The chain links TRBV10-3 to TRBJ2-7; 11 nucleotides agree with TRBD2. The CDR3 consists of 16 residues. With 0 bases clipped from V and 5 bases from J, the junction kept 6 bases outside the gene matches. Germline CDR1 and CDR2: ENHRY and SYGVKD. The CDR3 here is CAISESLAGESNEQYF. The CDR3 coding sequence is TGTGCCATCAGTGAGTCACTAGCGGGAGAATCCAACGAGCAGTACTTC.

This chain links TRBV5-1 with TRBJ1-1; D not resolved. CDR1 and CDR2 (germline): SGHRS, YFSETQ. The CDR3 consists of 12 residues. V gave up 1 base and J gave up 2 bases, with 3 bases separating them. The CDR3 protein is CASSLINTEAFF. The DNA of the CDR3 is TGCGCCAGCAGCTTGATAAACACTGAAGCTTTCTTT.

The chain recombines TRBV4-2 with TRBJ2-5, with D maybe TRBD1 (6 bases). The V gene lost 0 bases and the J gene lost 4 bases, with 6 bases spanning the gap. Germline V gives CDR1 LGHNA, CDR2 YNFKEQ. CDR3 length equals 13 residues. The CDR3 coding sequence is TGTGCCAGCAGCCAAGACAGGGGAGAGACCCAGTACTTC. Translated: CASSQDRGETQYF.

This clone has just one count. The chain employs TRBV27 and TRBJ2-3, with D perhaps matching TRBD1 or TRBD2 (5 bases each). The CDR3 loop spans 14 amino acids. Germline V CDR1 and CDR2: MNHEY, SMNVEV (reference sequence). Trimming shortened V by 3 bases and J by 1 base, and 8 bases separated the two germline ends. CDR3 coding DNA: TGTGCCAGCAGTTTGACGGGGCGCACAGATACGCAGTATTTT. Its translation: CASSLTGRTDTQYF.

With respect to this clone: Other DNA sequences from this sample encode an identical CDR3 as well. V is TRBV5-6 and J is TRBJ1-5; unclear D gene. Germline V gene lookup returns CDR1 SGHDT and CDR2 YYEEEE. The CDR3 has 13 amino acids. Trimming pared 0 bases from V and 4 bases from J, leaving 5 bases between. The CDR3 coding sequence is TGTGCCAGCAGCTTGGCCGGGAATCAGCCCCAGCATTTT. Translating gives CASSLAGNQPQHF.

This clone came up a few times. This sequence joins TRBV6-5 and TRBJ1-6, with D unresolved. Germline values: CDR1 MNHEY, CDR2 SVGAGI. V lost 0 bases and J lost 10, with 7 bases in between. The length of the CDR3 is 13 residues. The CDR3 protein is CASSYSSTSPLHF. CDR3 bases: TGTGCCAGCAGTTACTCGAGTACATCACCCCTCCACTTT.

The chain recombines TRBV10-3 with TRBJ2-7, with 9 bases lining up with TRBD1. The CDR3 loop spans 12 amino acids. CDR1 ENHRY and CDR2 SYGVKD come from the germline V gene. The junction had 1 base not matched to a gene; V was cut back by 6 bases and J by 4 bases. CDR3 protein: CAIRDRGYEQYF. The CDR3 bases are TGTGCCATCAGGGACAGGGGTTACGAGCAGTACTTC.

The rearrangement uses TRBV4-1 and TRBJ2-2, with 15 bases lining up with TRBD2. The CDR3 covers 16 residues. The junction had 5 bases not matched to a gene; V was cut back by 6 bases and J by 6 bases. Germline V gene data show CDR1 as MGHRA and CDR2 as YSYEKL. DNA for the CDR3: TGCGCCAGCAGTCTAGGGACTAGCGGGAGGCCCGGGGAGCTGTTTTTT. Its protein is CASSLGTSGRPGELFF.

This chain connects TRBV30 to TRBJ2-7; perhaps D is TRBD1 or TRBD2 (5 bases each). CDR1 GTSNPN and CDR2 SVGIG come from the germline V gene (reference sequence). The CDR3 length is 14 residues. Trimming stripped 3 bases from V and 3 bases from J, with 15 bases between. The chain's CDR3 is CAWSLRGPLYEQYF. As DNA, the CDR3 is TGTGCCTGGAGCCTGAGGGGTCCCCTCTACGAGCAGTACTTC.

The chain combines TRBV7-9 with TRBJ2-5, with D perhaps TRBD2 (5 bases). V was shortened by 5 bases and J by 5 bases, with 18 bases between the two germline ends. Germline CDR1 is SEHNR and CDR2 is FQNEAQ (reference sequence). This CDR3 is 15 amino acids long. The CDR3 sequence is CASSPPLARGETQYF. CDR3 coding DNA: TGTGCCAGCAGCCCACCTTTAGCCCGAGGGGAGACCCAGTACTTC. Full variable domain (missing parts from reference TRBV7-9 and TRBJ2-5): DTGVSQNPRHKITKRGQNVTFRCDPISEHNRLYWYRQTLGQGPEFLTYFQNEAQLEKSRLLSDRFSAERPKGSFSTLEIQRTEQGDSAMYLCASSPPLARGETQYFGPGTRLLVL.